The sequence of this T cell receptor beta chain was determined in a study of blood T cell repertoires in COVID-19. For the study at large: Italy, Spain and the United States were the sources of the convalescent and acute COVID-19 samples. T cells, B-cell-depleted T cells, or PBMCs supplied cDNA or gDNA.

Original data processing: Cell counts per sample came from amplifying reference gene primers. Measured with immunoSEQ multiplex PCR; TCRdb has only the in-frame clones, and not every one. Clonal size and the V and J genes are those of that table, whereas D and trimming came from the DNA. There are 95,000 to 100,000 clones in the sample; 85% occur only once, and about 1.8% lies in the top ten. Trimming removed 4 bases from V and 5 bases from J, with 18 bases in between. The CDR3 has 15 residues. Germline CDR1 reads SGHNT; CDR2 reads YYREEE (reference sequence). The chain has TRBV5-4 and TRBJ2-5, with D possibly TRBD2 on 5 matching bases. The origin of this receptor is a woman aged 70 to 79 with active or convalescent COVID-19. Source material: peripheral blood. For the CDR3, the DNA is TGTGCCAGCAGCCTCGACATCTCCCGAGGGGAGACCCAGTACTTC. Its protein product is CASSLDISRGETQYF.